This TCR beta chain was profiled in a study of PD-1 blockade in classical Hodgkin lymphoma (dated by TCRdb to about 2020). Turning to the overall study: Nivolumab dosing was 3 mg/kg intravenously every 2 weeks, continuing until either disease progression or unacceptable toxicity. The study used CyTOF and TCR beta sequencing to define a peripheral blood immune signature of response to PD-1 blockade in classical Hodgkin lymphoma.

The germline V end is reduced by 5 bases and the J end by 5 bases; junction bases left unmatched: 6. The germline V gene (reference sequence) gives CDR1 as LNHDA and CDR2 as SQIVND. The CDR3 sequence holds 15 residues, the cysteine and phenylalanine included. Only the CDR3 DNA stays, 45 bases, in frame from base 1. Genomic DNA was extracted with the Qiagen DNeasy kit from unsorted PBMCs and from negatively selected CD4+ and CD8+ fractions. Using primers that anneal to V and J segments, immunoSEQ multiplex PCR amplified the TCR beta CDR3 regions. A synthetic immune receptor repertoire was used to minimize amplification bias, and remaining bias was computationally removed after sequencing. For the original study's pipeline: Custom Python scripts were used to quantify repertoire diversity as the Shannon entropy index. Unsorted, CD4+ and CD8+ repertoires were analyzed separately, except for combined analyses in which CD4+ and CD8+ sequences were merged in silico. A clone counted as expanded when the clone's frequency after treatment rose at least 2-fold relative to C1D1, and clones undetected at baseline were given a pseudocount of 0.5. Singleton clones were defined as clones with 0 or 1 copy at C1D1, and non-singleton clones were defined as clones with 2 or more copies. Clones expanded in unsorted samples were annotated as CD4+, CD8+ or unknown by matching protein sequences in sorted samples from the same patient. Diversity changes from C1D1 to C4D1 were tested in paired samples using Wilcoxon tests. TCRdb limited this immuneACCESS table to in-frame rearrangements with V and J called. A share of clones is missing; checked studies link under half to unresolved V genes, and the rest is unexplained. V and J calls plus clone size are reproduced from that table; the DNA served to infer D and trimming. This sample has 50,000 to 65,000 clones in its table, and 85% to 95% of those were observed once. The leading ten clones occupy 8% to 13% of the sample.

What the study reported, not specific to this receptor: Trial patients with a complete response had baseline diversity similar to that of newly diagnosed patients, while partial responders and progressors had significantly lower diversity. Only a single clinical trial cohort was studied, and what caused the repertoire differences, possibly disease activity or prior therapy, remained undefined. Diversity was lower in patients who began nivolumab less than 1 year after ASCT, so these patients were left out of later analyses to avoid confounding by immune reconstitution. Baseline TCR diversity was reported to be lower in newly diagnosed patients than in healthy donors and to be lower still in relapsed/refractory patients. CD4+ but not CD8+ TCR diversity rose significantly by C4D1 (p=0.0027 vs p=0.16), most apparent in complete responders (p=0.02).

The sample's time point, from its label and the paper: cycle 2 day 1 (C2D1) of nivolumab. Every trial patient had relapsed after autologous stem cell transplantation, and cohorts A, B and C differed in prior brentuximab vedotin exposure. The trial cohort included 55 to 65 patients with relapsed/refractory classical Hodgkin lymphoma, and each patient had a best overall response of complete response, partial response or progressive disease. In the multi-cohort phase II CheckMate 205 trial, trial patients received single-agent nivolumab. An independent review committee assessed best overall response by applying the 2007 International Working Group response criteria. PBMCs from the trial were collected at three points: immediately before nivolumab initiation (C1D1), and during therapy at cycle 2 day 1 and cycle 4 day 1. After peripheral blood was drawn into 8 mL Vacutainer Cell Preparation Tubes, PBMCs were isolated by centrifugation and then cryopreserved.

In this sample, this clone turned up a few times. There is no known antigen for this receptor. No quality values exist for individual bases; no much larger clone is one base distant. Sequencing was performed on peripheral blood mononuclear cells (PBMCs), taken before the second cycle of nivolumab. This clonotype was obtained from a human donor with classical Hodgkin lymphoma. The chain uses TRBV19 and TRBJ2-5, with 12 bases aligning to TRBD2. This receptor has the CDR3 CASSPGLAGTETQYF. Read as DNA, the sequence is TGTGCCAGTAGTCCCGGACTAGCGGGGACGGAGACCCAGTACTTC.